The 30 T cell receptor beta chains given below trace back to one sample, sequenced in a study of shared clonotypes between healthy human individuals. Clones were read by immunoSEQ multiplex PCR, and TCRdb kept only the in-frame ones, dropping some. The table records some 2,500,000 clones, under 95% of them present only once. The sample taken for sequencing was naive CD4+ T cells from PBMCs. Subset defined: CD45RA+ positively selected. All receptors come from a man aged 18 to 30 in good health. Some clones in this sample may be carry-over from other donors' samples.

As DNA, the CDR3 is TGTGCCAGCAGTCGCAGGGACGAGCAGTACTTC. This gives the protein CASSRRDEQYF. The chain recombines TRBV25-1 with TRBJ2-7; TRBD1 is a possible D gene (5 bases). The germline V and J ends were trimmed by 5 bases and 5 bases, with 7 bases remaining between them. This CDR3 is built from 11 residues. CDR1 MGHDK and CDR2 SYGVNS come from the germline V gene.

The chain carries TRBV7-2 and TRBJ2-2; D remains unclear. Germline values: CDR1 SGHTA, CDR2 FQGNSA. This CDR3 has 17 amino acids. Deletions cut 0 bases from V and 4 bases from J, with 15 bases between. The chain's CDR3 is CASSLANPGKITGELFF. The CDR3 DNA is TGTGCCAGCAGCTTAGCGAATCCAGGAAAGATCACCGGGGAGCTGTTTTTT. Based on the CDR3 plus reference TRBV7-2 and TRBJ2-2, the full variable domain is GAGVSQSPSNKVTEKGKDVELRCDPISGHTALYWYRQSLGQGLEFLIYFQGNSAPDKSGLPSDRFSAERTGGSVSTLTIQRTQQEDSAVYLCASSLANPGKITGELFFGEGSRLTVL.

V is TRBV27 and J is TRBJ2-2, with TRBD1 matching 7 bases. This CDR3 spans 15 amino acids. Germline assignment: CDR1 MNHEY and CDR2 SMNVEV (reference sequence). V dropped 3 bases and J dropped 7; count of bases not matched to a gene: 8. In nucleotides, the CDR3 is TGTGCCAGCAGTTTGAGGGGGCGCATCGGCGGGGAGCTGTTTTTT. It translates to CASSLRGRIGGELFF.

On this clone itself: The sample has other DNA sequences that encode this CDR3 too. This chain joins TRBV28 and TRBJ2-7; perhaps TRBD2 as D (6 bases). Trimming pared 7 bases from V and 3 bases from J, leaving 10 bases between. Germline assignment: CDR1 MDHEN and CDR2 SYDVKM. The length of the CDR3 is 12 residues. The CDR3 loop reads CASTLGGYEQYF. Written as DNA, the CDR3 is TGTGCCAGCACCCTGGGGGGCTACGAGCAGTACTTC.

The chain uses TRBV19 and TRBJ1-1, with 7 positions matching TRBD1. Germline V gives CDR1 LNHDA, CDR2 SQIVND (reference sequence). Losses at the gene ends were 8 bases for V and 3 bases for J; bases not matched to a gene: 9. The CDR3 totals 14 residues. The CDR3 sequence is CASSPGQLYTEAFF. Here the CDR3 DNA reads TGTGCCAGTTCTCCGGGACAGCTCTACACTGAAGCTTTCTTT.

J is TRBJ2-3 and V is TRBV10-3; D gene ambiguous. Trimming left V 8 bases short and J 0 bases short, with 3 bases between. This CDR3 spans 11 amino acids. The germline gives CDR1 ENHRY, CDR2 SYGVKD. CDR3 sequence reads: CAIASTDTQYF. DNA for the CDR3: TGTGCCATCGCAAGCACAGATACGCAGTATTTT.

Details on this clone: The identical CDR3 is also encoded by other nucleotide sequences in the sample. The V gene is TRBV5-1, the J gene TRBJ2-7; D call uncertain. V was trimmed by 0 bases and J by 4 bases, leaving 8 bases between them. This CDR3 is 13 amino acids long. Germline CDR1 SGHRS, CDR2 YFSETQ. The CDR3 DNA sequence: TGCGCCAGCAGCTTGGCTACTCCTTACGAGCAGTACTTC. This gives the protein CASSLATPYEQYF.

The rearrangement uses TRBV5-4 and TRBJ1-5; no firm D call. V gave up 3 bases and J gave up 2 bases, with 12 bases separating them. This CDR3 is 15 amino acids long. Germline-derived CDR1 and CDR2 are SGHNT and YYREEE (reference sequence). The CDR3 is CASSSWPQGNQPQHF. The CDR3 DNA follows: TGTGCCAGCAGCTCCTGGCCCCAGGGCAATCAGCCCCAGCATTTT.

The rearrangement uses TRBV28 and TRBJ2-7, with a weak D call TRBD1 (6 bases). With 8 bases removed from V and 2 bases from J, the gap between germline ends came to 16 bases. The CDR3 is 14 amino acids. Germline CDR1 reads MDHEN; CDR2 reads SYDVKM. CDR3 coding DNA: TGTGCCAGCGGCAGGCAGGGGCTAGCCTACGAGCAGTACTTC. Amino acids: CASGRQGLAYEQYF.

The chain combines TRBV10-3 with TRBJ2-2; 10 nucleotides line up with TRBD2. The CDR3 consists of 19 residues. Germline-derived CDR1 and CDR2 are ENHRY and SYGVKD. The V gene end was trimmed by 4 bases and the J gene end by 3 bases; junction bases not matched to a gene: 14. The CDR3 loop reads CAISGNPVASGRDTGELFF. The CDR3 bases are TGTGCCATCAGTGGGAATCCGGTGGCTAGCGGGAGAGACACCGGGGAGCTGTTTTTT.

This rearrangement joins TRBV28 to TRBJ2-5; 7 bases are shared with TRBD1. CDR1 and CDR2 (germline): MDHEN, SYDVKM. V gave up 6 bases and J gave up 1 base; unmatched junction bases: 5. This CDR3 is built from 14 residues. Here the CDR3 reads CASRTDRVQETQYF. The DNA for the CDR3 is TGTGCCAGCAGAACCGACAGGGTCCAAGAGACCCAGTACTTC.

The chain is built from TRBV4-2 and TRBJ1-4; D is unresolved. The CDR3 length is 15 residues. Trimming pared 4 bases from V and 4 bases from J, leaving 13 bases between. Germline-derived CDR1 and CDR2 are LGHNA and YNFKEQ. The CDR3 DNA reads as TGTGCCAGCAGCCGTTACCTGTCCTTTAATGAAAAACTGTTTTTT. Protein product: CASSRYLSFNEKLFF.

The gene calls are TRBV6-6 and TRBJ2-5; 10 bases agree with TRBD1. The CDR3 has 16 amino acids. CDR1 and CDR2 (germline): MNHNY, SVGAGI (reference sequence). V trimming: 2 bases; J trimming: 4 bases; junction bases outside the gene matches: 7. In DNA, the CDR3 is TGTGCCAGCAGTTACGGACAGGGGGTTTCGGGAGAGACCCAGTACTTC. The encoded protein is CASSYGQGVSGETQYF.

The genes are TRBV9 and TRBJ2-7, with 12 bases aligning to TRBD2. Germline CDR1 and CDR2: SGDLS and YYNGEE. The CDR3 runs to 17 residues. Germline trimming cut 3 bases from V and 6 bases from J; bases unmatched to any gene: 13. This chain's CDR3 is CASSAKTGGLAGSEQYF. DNA of the CDR3: TGTGCCAGCAGCGCCAAGACAGGCGGACTAGCGGGGTCCGAGCAGTACTTC.

The chain is built from TRBV6-5 and TRBJ1-1; D remains unclear. This CDR3 is 14 amino acids long. In germline, CDR1 is MNHEY, CDR2 SVGAGI. V was cut by 2 bases and J by 4 bases, with 11 bases left in between. CDR3 protein: CASSYDGASTEAFF. CDR3 nucleotide sequence: TGTGCCAGCAGTTACGACGGTGCTTCCACTGAAGCTTTCTTT.

This clone is a singleton in its sample. The chain is built from TRBV28 and TRBJ2-3; D is uncertain. Germline-derived CDR1 and CDR2 are MDHEN and SYDVKM. Trimming took 6 bases from V and 0 from J, leaving 10 bases between them. This CDR3 region has 14 residues. The CDR3 DNA follows: TGTGCCAGCAGCTCGCGGACCAGCACAGATACGCAGTATTTT. Encoded protein: CASSSRTSTDTQYF.

The CDR3 DNA sequence: TGTGCCAGCAGCCGCGTTGGCTCAGATACGCAGTATTTT. It is translated as CASSRVGSDTQYF. The genes are TRBV27 and TRBJ2-3; D uncertain. CDR1 is MNHEY, CDR2 SMNVEV, per germline (reference sequence). The CDR3 loop spans 13 amino acids. Trimming took 6 bases from V and 4 from J, leaving 11 bases between them.

The gene calls are TRBV9 and TRBJ2-3, with 11 bases fitting TRBD2. The CDR3 length is 14 residues. V gave up 4 bases and J gave up 5 bases; unmatched junction bases: 3. Germline CDR1 and CDR2: SGDLS and YYNGEE. The CDR3 DNA reads TGTGCCAGCAGCCTGGGACTAGCGGTAGATACGCAGTATTTT. It codes for CASSLGLAVDTQYF. The full variable domain, in which reference TRBV9 and TRBJ2-3 provide the parts outside the CDR3, is DSGVTQTPKHLITATGQRVTLRCSPRSGDLSVYWYQQSLDQGLQFLIQYYNGEERAKGNILERFSAQQFPDLHSELNLSSLELGDSALYFCASSLGLAVDTQYFGPGTRLTVL.

This clone was observed once. The chain recombines TRBV18 with TRBJ1-1, with D perhaps matching TRBD1 (6 bases). Trimming shortened V by 3 bases and J by 6 bases, and 14 bases separated the two germline ends. This CDR3 comprises 14 residues. Germline-derived CDR1 and CDR2 are KGHSH and LQKENI. The CDR3 DNA follows: TGTGCCAGCTCACCCACTTCAGGGGCCTCTGAAGCTTTCTTT. It encodes CASSPTSGASEAFF.

The chain employs TRBV29-1 and TRBJ1-1; D is ambiguous. CDR3 length: 13 amino acids. Germline V gene sequence: CDR1 SQVTM, CDR2 ANQGSEA. V was pared by 1 base and J by 0 bases, with 6 bases between. CDR3 bases: TGCAGCGTTGAAGGAACAGTGAACACTGAAGCTTTCTTT. Translating gives CSVEGTVNTEAFF.

Only one count was recorded for this clone. The rearrangement uses TRBV6-1 and TRBJ1-2; D uncertain. CDR1 MNHNS and CDR2 SASEGT come from the germline V gene. Trimming pared 4 bases from V and 6 bases from J, leaving 9 bases between. The CDR3 has 12 residues. The CDR3 reads CASSGNLDGYTF. CDR3 coding DNA: TGTGCCAGCAGTGGAAATCTCGATGGCTACACCTTC.

The J gene is TRBJ2-7, the V gene TRBV2, with TRBD2 identical over 8 bases. V was pared by 6 bases and J by 3 bases, with 7 bases of the junction left unmatched. CDR3 size: 14 residues. Germline V CDR1 and CDR2: SNHLY, FYNNEI. Written as DNA, the CDR3 is TGTGCCAGCAGAATAGCGGGAAGAATCTACGAGCAGTACTTC. Encoded protein: CASRIAGRIYEQYF.

The J gene is TRBJ1-2, the V gene TRBV5-1; D is unclear. CDR1 is SGHRS and CDR2 is YFSETQ in the germline V gene. The CDR3 runs to 16 residues. V shed 4 bases and J shed 0 bases, with 16 bases lying between them. CDR3 sequence (DNA): TGCGCCAGCAGCCGAGGTGGGGATGGAGCTAACTATGGCTACACCTTC. Translated: CASSRGGDGANYGYTF.

This chain links TRBV10-3 with TRBJ2-3, with 12 bases fitting TRBD2. V gave up 10 bases and J gave up 1 base; unmatched junction bases: 3. The CDR3 runs to 14 residues. CDR1 ENHRY and CDR2 SYGVKD come from the germline V gene. CDR3 sequence reads: CATRTSGGTDTQYF. CDR3 nucleotide sequence: TGTGCCACAAGGACTAGCGGGGGCACAGATACGCAGTATTTT.

V gene TRBV19 combines with J gene TRBJ1-2; the match to TRBD1 covers 8 bases. V was pared by 7 bases and J by 6 bases, with 16 bases of the junction left unmatched. This CDR3 contains 16 residues. Germline V gene lookup returns CDR1 LNHDA and CDR2 SQIVND (reference sequence). Written as DNA, the CDR3 is TGTGCCAGTATAGGGAGATCGGACAGGGATCGGCATGGCTACACCTTC. It is translated as CASIGRSDRDRHGYTF.

Comments on this clone: Other DNA sequences in the same sample also yield this CDR3. The DNA for the CDR3 is TGCGCCAGCAGCTCCCCACTTGGCTCCTACGAGCAGTACTTC. Protein sequence: CASSSPLGSYEQYF. The V call is TRBV5-1, the J call TRBJ2-7; no firm D call. Germline V gives CDR1 SGHRS, CDR2 YFSETQ. Trimming took off 3 bases at V and 0 bases at J, with 10 bases between the two ends. The CDR3 has 14 residues.

CDR3 sequence reads: CASSQVRAGDTRTDTQYF. The CDR3 nucleotides read TGTGCCAGCAGCCAGGTCAGGGCGGGAGATACTCGCACAGATACGCAGTATTTT. The chain combines TRBV5-6 with TRBJ2-3, with 7 nucleotides matching TRBD2. CDR1 SGHDT and CDR2 YYEEEE come from the germline V gene. The CDR3 is 18 residues long. The V gene end was trimmed by 4 bases and the J gene end by 1 base; junction bases not matched to a gene: 15.

This chain connects TRBV19 to TRBJ1-1; no clear D. V was cut by 5 bases and J by 5 bases, with 15 bases left in between. CDR1 and CDR2 from the germline V gene are LNHDA and SQIVND (reference sequence). This CDR3 is built from 14 residues. CDR3 in amino acids: CASSPRQGRTEAFF. The CDR3 DNA is TGTGCCAGTAGTCCAAGACAAGGCCGGACTGAAGCTTTCTTT.

V gene TRBV28 combines with J gene TRBJ1-5; the D is unclear. Germline V gene sequence: CDR1 MDHEN, CDR2 SYDVKM. The V gene lost 6 bases and the J gene lost 3 bases, with 18 bases spanning the gap. The CDR3 spans 16 residues. DNA of the CDR3: TGTGCCAGCAGCTCTCGTCGACAATTCCCCAATCAGCCCCAGCATTTT. Protein product: CASSSRRQFPNQPQHF. The whole variable domain, remainder taken from reference TRBV28 and TRBJ1-5, is DVKVTQSSRYLVKRTGEKVFLECVQDMDHENMFWYRQDPGLGLRLIYFSYDVKMKEKGDIPEGYSVSREKKERFSLILESASTNQTSMYLCASSSRRQFPNQPQHFGDGTRLSIL.

The chain links TRBV27 to TRBJ1-1; TRBD1 matches 9 bases. With 6 bases clipped from V and 0 bases from J, the junction kept 11 bases outside the gene matches. The CDR3 has 17 residues. In germline, CDR1 is MNHEY, CDR2 SMNVEV (reference sequence). The CDR3 DNA reads as TGTGCCAGCAGCTTCACCGGGACAGGGAGAATGAACACTGAAGCTTTCTTT. Translating it yields CASSFTGTGRMNTEAFF.